These 22 T cell receptor beta chains share one sample of origin, sequenced in a study of blood T cell repertoires in COVID-19. Some clones are missing from TCRdb's copy, which holds only in-frame ones; the method was immunoSEQ multiplex PCR. The table has 150,000 to 200,000 clones, around 76% seen once. The source material was peripheral blood. Receptors originate from a woman aged 55-75 years with COVID-19, enrolled during active disease.

The chain is built from TRBV5-8 and TRBJ1-6; no definite D call. V gave up 1 base and J gave up 9 bases, with 17 bases separating them. The length of the CDR3 is 16 residues. Germline V gene data show CDR1 as SGHTS and CDR2 as YDEGEE. The CDR3 DNA reads as TGTGCCAGCAGCTTGAGAGGTTCGCGGGTTGGTTCACCCCTCCACTTT. This codes for CASSLRGSRVGSPLHF.

This clone was recorded only once. The chain uses TRBV27 and TRBJ2-5; 9 bases align to TRBD1. Germline V gene lookup returns CDR1 MNHEY and CDR2 SMNVEV (reference sequence). The CDR3 sequence is 14 residues long. The V segment lost 6 bases and the J segment 0 bases; nucleotides outside the gene matches: 2. CDR3: CASRGQGYQETQYF. CDR3 nucleotides: TGTGCCAGCAGGGGACAGGGATACCAAGAGACCCAGTACTTC.

This clone has at least ten counts. The chain uses TRBV6-5 and TRBJ1-2, with a weak D call TRBD1 (5 bases). The CDR3 extends over 15 amino acids. V was cut by 0 bases and J by 0 bases, with 8 bases left in between. Germline V gives CDR1 MNHEY, CDR2 SVGAGI. CDR3 residues: CASSYSTVTNYGYTF. The CDR3 nucleotides are TGTGCCAGCAGTTACTCGACAGTTACTAACTATGGCTACACCTTC.

The chain employs TRBV18 and TRBJ1-2; 7 bases line up with TRBD1. Trimming took 4 bases from V and 0 from J; bases not matched to a gene: 5. Germline CDR1 reads KGHSH; CDR2 reads LQKENI. This CDR3 spans 15 amino acids. The CDR3 is CASSRGTEANYGYTF. Written as DNA, the CDR3 is TGTGCCAGCTCACGAGGGACAGAAGCTAACTATGGCTACACCTTC.

The chain carries TRBV2 and TRBJ1-2; tentative D call: TRBD1 (6 bases). Germline assignment: CDR1 SNHLY and CDR2 FYNNEI. The V end was cut by 5 bases, the J end by 6 bases, with 10 bases between. This CDR3 is built from 12 residues. The CDR3 nucleotides read TGTGCCAGCAGTCCTACAGGGAATGGCTACACCTTC. This encodes CASSPTGNGYTF.

The chain employs TRBV6-2 or TRBV6-3 and TRBJ1-6; D is possibly TRBD1 (5 bases). The germline V and J ends were trimmed by 4 bases and 8 bases, with 9 bases remaining between them. The CDR3 runs 13 residues. Looked up from germline, CDR1 is MNHEY and CDR2 is SVGEGT. The chain's CDR3 is CASSLQGHSPLHF. DNA for the CDR3: TGTGCCAGCAGTTTGCAGGGTCATTCACCCCTCCACTTT.

The table lists this clone with a few counts. This chain joins TRBV6-2 or TRBV6-3 and TRBJ2-2; 10 bases match TRBD2. The CDR3 extends over 18 amino acids. Unmatched junction bases numbered 13, after V lost 4 bases and J lost 5 bases. Germline V gene sequence: CDR1 MNHEY, CDR2 SVGEGT. The CDR3 here is CASSFRAGGGTGTGELFF. The DNA of the CDR3 is TGTGCCAGCAGTTTCAGAGCGGGAGGGGGAACGGGGACCGGGGAGCTGTTTTTT.

The chain couples TRBV19 to TRBJ2-1, with 10 bases lining up with TRBD2. CDR1 and CDR2 (germline): LNHDA, SQIVND (reference sequence). The length of the CDR3 is 15 residues. The trim removed 10 bases at V and 7 bases at J, leaving 13 bases unmatched. For the CDR3, the DNA is TGTGCCACCCACGCAGCGGGAGGGCCAAGGAATGAGCAGTTCTTC. It is translated as CATHAAGGPRNEQFF.

The chain carries TRBV28 and TRBJ2-5; D is unclear. Germline V CDR1 and CDR2: MDHEN, SYDVKM. This CDR3 comprises 13 residues. V was clipped by 7 bases and J by 5 bases, with 14 bases between them. The CDR3 protein is CASISLAGETQYF. The CDR3 nucleotides are TGTGCCAGCATCTCCCTGGCAGGCGAGACCCAGTACTTC.

The chain has TRBV15 and TRBJ1-1, with D uncertain. The CDR3 totals 15 residues. Trimming cost V 1 base and J 2 bases, with 11 bases left between them. Germline CDR1 LNHNV, CDR2 YYDKDF (reference sequence). As DNA, the CDR3 is TGTGCCACCAGCAGAGCCGGTGTCTATAACACTGAAGCTTTCTTT. Its translation is CATSRAGVYNTEAFF.

This sequence joins TRBV6-5 and TRBJ1-1, with D unclear. V was shortened by 6 bases and J by 5 bases, with 16 bases between the two germline ends. Germline V gene lookup returns CDR1 MNHEY and CDR2 SVGAGI. The CDR3 is 14 amino acids. CDR3 nucleotide sequence: TGTGCCAGCAGGATCATCAGCGGAAGGACTGAAGCTTTCTTT. This encodes CASRIISGRTEAFF.

This chain links TRBV6-4 with TRBJ2-3; D not resolved. The CDR3 length is 13 residues. Germline V gene sequence: CDR1 MRHNA, CDR2 SNTAGT. V dropped 6 bases and J dropped 8 bases, with 15 bases sitting between them. The CDR3 here is CASSADRVATQYF. The DNA of the CDR3 is TGTGCCAGCAGCGCCGACCGGGTGGCTACGCAGTATTTT.

The chain joins TRBV7-2 to TRBJ2-5; a possible D gene is TRBD1 (5 bases). The CDR3 has 14 amino acids. Germline V gives CDR1 SGHTA, CDR2 FQGNSA. Trimming stripped 3 bases from V and 4 bases from J, with 12 bases between. In DNA form, the CDR3 reads TGTGCCAGCAGCTTCGTGGCAGGGTCAGAGACCCAGTACTTC. It translates to CASSFVAGSETQYF.

The V call is TRBV28, the J call TRBJ2-5; possibly TRBD1 for D (6 bases). The CDR3 has 14 amino acids. The V end lost 8 bases, the J end lost 6 bases, and 19 bases lay between the germline ends. The germline V gene encodes CDR1 MDHEN and CDR2 SYDVKM. CDR3 DNA: TGTGCCAGCGGGCCAGGGGTTGTGAGACAGACCCAGTACTTC. As protein: CASGPGVVRQTQYF.

The chain couples TRBV6-2 or TRBV6-3 to TRBJ2-7, with D possibly matching TRBD2 (5 bases). CDR3 length: 12 amino acids. Between the trimmed V and J ends, which lost 4 bases and 8 bases, there was a span of 12 bases. Germline-derived CDR1 and CDR2 are MNHEY and SVGEGT. The CDR3 is CASSSYSGQQYF. The CDR3 nucleotides are TGTGCCAGCAGTTCGTACAGCGGACAGCAGTACTTC.

The chain uses TRBV7-9 and TRBJ2-5; D is unresolved. This CDR3 spans 13 amino acids. CDR1 is SEHNR, CDR2 FQNEAQ, per germline (reference sequence). With 5 bases removed from V and 3 bases from J, the gap between germline ends came to 10 bases. CDR3 sequence: CASSLTREETQYF. CDR3 DNA sequence: TGTGCCAGCAGCCTGACTCGGGAAGAGACCCAGTACTTC.

This clone was seen once. V and J are TRBV7-3 and TRBJ2-2, with TRBD1 matching over 11 bases. Germline V gene sequence: CDR1 SGHTA, CDR2 FQGTGA. This CDR3 is built from 14 residues. V lost 4 bases and J lost 8; bases outside the gene matches: 3. The CDR3 here is CASSSGQGVGELFF. The CDR3 DNA follows: TGTGCCAGCAGCTCGGGACAGGGGGTTGGGGAGCTGTTTTTT. Full variable domain (remainder filled in from reference TRBV7-3 and TRBJ2-2): GAGVSQTPSNKVTEKGKYVELRCDPISGHTALYWYRQSLGQGPEFLIYFQGTGAADDSGLPNDRFFAVRPEGSVSTLKIQRTERGDSAVYLCASSSGQGVGELFFGEGSRLTVL.

A single count supports this clone. The chain carries TRBV11-2 and TRBJ2-3, with TRBD2 matching 10 bases. Germline CDR1 is SGHAT and CDR2 is FQNNGV. Trimming at V came to 3 bases and at J to 4 bases, leaving 7 bases not matched to a gene. The length of the CDR3 is 16 residues. CDR3 sequence: CASSFRSGGGADTQYF. In nucleotides, the CDR3 is TGTGCCAGCAGCTTTAGGAGCGGGGGGGGTGCAGATACGCAGTATTTT.

J is TRBJ1-2 and V is TRBV10-2, with TRBD1 matching over 11 bases. CDR3 length: 19 residues. The trim removed 1 base at V and 0 bases at J, leaving 10 bases unmatched. Germline-derived CDR1 and CDR2 are WSHSY and SAAADI. This chain's CDR3 is CASSELWTGGHLPNYGYTF. The DNA for the CDR3 is TGCGCCAGCAGTGAGTTATGGACAGGGGGCCATCTCCCTAACTATGGCTACACCTTC.

The chain recombines TRBV7-2 with TRBJ2-3; 8 nucleotides match TRBD1. The CDR3 contains 14 residues. V lost 4 bases, J lost 4 bases, and 4 bases stayed unmatched. Germline CDR1 is SGHTA and CDR2 is FQGNSA. CDR3 amino acids: CASSYRTGPDTQYF. The CDR3 nucleotides read TGTGCCAGCAGCTACCGGACAGGGCCAGATACGCAGTATTTT.

The V gene is TRBV18, the J gene TRBJ2-7, with a tentative D call TRBD1 (6 bases). CDR1 and CDR2 from the germline V gene are KGHSH and LQKENI. V lost 3 bases and J 6 bases, leaving 12 bases between the germline ends. The CDR3 runs 13 residues. This CDR3 is CASSPRTVSEQYF. CDR3 DNA sequence: TGTGCCAGCTCACCTAGGACAGTTTCCGAGCAGTACTTC.

The chain carries TRBV28 and TRBJ2-5, with 10 bases that match TRBD2. There are 15 residues in the CDR3. Germline trimming cut 5 bases from V and 5 bases from J; bases unmatched to any gene: 8. The germline CDR1 and CDR2 sequences are MDHEN and SYDVKM. This CDR3 is CASSPPLAGVETQYF. In nucleotides, the CDR3 is TGTGCCAGCAGTCCCCCCCTAGCGGGAGTGGAGACCCAGTACTTC.